These 19 T cell receptor beta chains came from one sample sequenced in a study of blood T cell repertoires in COVID-19. The protocol was immunoSEQ multiplex PCR, while the TCRdb copy is restricted to in-frame clones and leaves out a portion. The table has 77,000 or so clones, around 74% seen once. The sample taken for sequencing was peripheral blood. Receptors were obtained from a human donor with acute or convalescent COVID-19. The donor label of this sample is uncertain.

The CDR3 protein is CASSPLSSGSGEQYF. The CDR3 DNA follows: TGTGCCAGCTCACCCCTCTCTAGCGGGAGTGGCGAGCAGTACTTC. This sequence joins TRBV18 and TRBJ2-7; 10 bases align to TRBD2. The germline V gene encodes CDR1 KGHSH and CDR2 LQKENI. This CDR3 comprises 15 residues. The V segment lost 3 bases and the J segment 6 bases; nucleotides outside the gene matches: 8. The full variable domain, completed using reference TRBV18 and TRBJ2-7, is NAGVMQNPRHLVRRRGQEARLRCSPMKGHSHVYWYRQLPEEGLKFMVYLQKENIIDESGMPKERFSAEFPKEGPSILRIQQVVRGDSAAYFCASSPLSSGSGEQYFGPGTRLTVT.

The genes are TRBV2 and TRBJ2-2; D is ambiguous. CDR3 length: 14 amino acids. Trimming took off 6 bases at V and 0 bases at J, with 8 bases between the two ends. Germline V lookup: CDR1 SNHLY, CDR2 FYNNEI. CDR3 nucleotides: TGTGCCAGCAGGGTGTACACGAACACCGGGGAGCTGTTTTTT. Translated, it gives CASRVYTNTGELFF.

V is TRBV28 and J is TRBJ1-2; D unresolved. This CDR3 comprises 14 residues. Trimming left V 4 bases short and J 3 bases short, with 12 bases between. Germline CDR1 and CDR2: MDHEN and SYDVKM. The CDR3 nucleotides are TGTGCCAGCAGTTCCCCTCCAGGCTACTATGGCTACACCTTC. Protein sequence: CASSSPPGYYGYTF.

The chain employs TRBV3-1 (or the pseudogene TRBV3-2) and TRBJ2-3; D is unresolved. V lost 4 bases and J lost 2, with 13 bases in between. CDR1 is LGHDT, CDR2 YNNKEL, per germline (reference sequence). The CDR3 is made up of 15 amino acids. This CDR3 reads CASSPRIGYTDTQYF. CDR3 nucleotide sequence: TGTGCCAGCAGCCCCAGGATCGGCTACACAGATACGCAGTATTTT.

The V gene is TRBV9, the J gene TRBJ2-7, with a tentative D call TRBD2 (5 bases). Per the germline V gene, CDR1 is SGDLS and CDR2 is YYNGEE. V was shortened by 0 bases and J by 2 bases, with 12 bases between the two germline ends. The CDR3 has 15 residues. CDR3 nucleotides: TGTGCCAGCAGCGTAGACCCAGCGGAGACCTACGAGCAGTACTTC. It specifies CASSVDPAETYEQYF.

This clone came up once. The chain carries TRBV15 and TRBJ2-1, with TRBD2 identical over 14 bases. The CDR3 consists of 17 residues. Germline lookup yields CDR1 LNHNV and CDR2 YYDKDF (reference sequence). Unmatched junction bases numbered 5, after V lost 2 bases and J lost 5 bases. The CDR3 loop reads CATSRKPGLAGDNEQFF. Written as DNA, the CDR3 is TGTGCCACCAGCAGAAAACCGGGACTAGCGGGAGACAATGAGCAGTTCTTC.

This clone came up many times. This chain links TRBV19 with TRBJ1-2; D may be TRBD1 (5 bases). Trimming shortened V by 3 bases and J by 8 bases, and 16 bases separated the two germline ends. This CDR3 contains 14 residues. Germline CDR1 LNHDA, CDR2 SQIVND (reference sequence). CDR3 region: CASSIPGGSRGYTF. The CDR3 DNA sequence: TGTGCCAGTAGTATCCCCGGGGGGTCTCGCGGCTACACCTTC. Filled out from reference TRBV19 and TRBJ1-2, the complete variable domain reads DGGITQSPKYLFRKEGQNVTLSCEQNLNHDAMYWYRQDPGQGLRLIYYSQIVNDFQKGDIAEGYSVSREKKESFPLTVTSAQKNPTAFYLCASSIPGGSRGYTFGSGTRLTVV.

In nucleotides, the CDR3 is TGTGCCAGCAGCCAACACGGGCAGGGGTTAGGGACCCAGTACTTC. This gives the protein CASSQHGQGLGTQYF. The V call is TRBV3-1 (or the pseudogene TRBV3-2), the J call TRBJ2-5; weak D call: TRBD1 (6 bases). The V and J ends lost 2 bases and 7 bases respectively, with 17 bases between them. The CDR3 runs 15 residues. Germline-derived CDR1 and CDR2 are LGHDT and YNNKEL (reference sequence).

The chain has TRBV4-1 and TRBJ1-6, with 8 bases matching TRBD1. The CDR3 has 15 residues. Looked up from germline, CDR1 is MGHRA and CDR2 is YSYEKL. V shed 0 bases and J 9 bases; nucleotides not matched to a gene: 4. The CDR3 spells CASSQDIQGGSPLHF. The CDR3 nucleotides read TGCGCCAGCAGCCAAGACATACAGGGGGGTTCACCCCTCCACTTT.

The gene calls are TRBV3-1 (or the pseudogene TRBV3-2) and TRBJ2-5, with D perhaps matching TRBD1 (7 bases). V was shortened by 6 bases and J by 2 bases, with 13 bases between the two germline ends. Germline CDR1 reads LGHDT; CDR2 reads YNNKEL (reference sequence). The CDR3 totals 14 residues. This chain's CDR3 is CASSYRGGQETQYF. As DNA, the CDR3 is TGTGCCAGCAGTTACAGGGGAGGTCAAGAGACCCAGTACTTC.

This chain links TRBV19 with TRBJ1-1; no definite D call. CDR1 is LNHDA and CDR2 is SQIVND in the germline V gene (reference sequence). V was trimmed by 7 bases and J by 1 base, leaving 7 bases between them. The length of the CDR3 is 12 residues. The CDR3 nucleotides read TGTGCCAGTACCCTTTGGAACACTGAAGCTTTCTTT. Amino acid sequence: CASTLWNTEAFF.

The rearrangement uses TRBV11-1 and TRBJ2-3; TRBD2 agrees at 9 bases. Trimming removed 4 bases from V and 1 base from J; junction bases left unmatched: 3. Germline CDR1 SGHAT, CDR2 FQDESV (reference sequence). The CDR3 contains 15 residues. CDR3 in amino acids: CASSSRLAGTDTQYF. CDR3 coding DNA: TGTGCCAGCAGCTCCCGACTAGCGGGCACAGATACGCAGTATTTT.

This chain links TRBV6-5 with TRBJ1-3, with D possibly TRBD1 on 5 matching bases. Per germline, CDR1 MNHEY and CDR2 SVGAGI. This CDR3 is 15 amino acids long. With 5 bases removed from V and 2 bases from J, the gap between germline ends came to 13 bases. CDR3 residues: CASSPEWGAGNTIYF. The CDR3 DNA is TGTGCCAGCAGTCCGGAATGGGGGGCTGGAAACACCATATATTTT.

The chain couples TRBV2 to TRBJ1-1, with 7 bases identical to TRBD1. Germline assignment: CDR1 SNHLY and CDR2 FYNNEI. This CDR3 region has 14 residues. J lost 5 bases, V lost 7 bases, and 10 bases had no gene match. The CDR3 here is CASKGRGQGTEAFF. DNA of the CDR3: TGTGCCAGCAAGGGTAGGGGGCAGGGGACTGAAGCTTTCTTT.

This chain joins TRBV7-2 and TRBJ1-1, with D perhaps TRBD1 (6 bases). CDR1 SGHTA and CDR2 FQGNSA come from the germline V gene. Between the trimmed V and J ends, which lost 6 bases and 3 bases, there was a span of 14 bases. This CDR3 contains 14 residues. DNA of the CDR3: TGTGCCAGCAGACCCGGGACATCCTACACTGAAGCTTTCTTT. Its translation: CASRPGTSYTEAFF.

The V gene is TRBV4-3, the J gene TRBJ2-2; D is ambiguous. The V and J ends lost 0 bases and 7 bases respectively, with 18 bases between them. Germline V gene sequence: CDR1 LGHNA, CDR2 YSLEER. The CDR3 runs 17 residues. The CDR3 protein is CASSQDTPERFGGELFF. CDR3 bases: TGCGCCAGCAGCCAAGATACTCCCGAGAGGTTCGGCGGGGAGCTGTTTTTT.

V is TRBV27 and J is TRBJ1-5; D not certain. V was trimmed by 2 bases and J by 2 bases, leaving 10 bases between them. Germline V CDR1 and CDR2: MNHEY, SMNVEV (reference sequence). The CDR3 runs 15 residues. The CDR3 coding sequence is TGTGCCAGCAGTTTAAGGCTGGAGGGCAATCAGCCCCAGCATTTT. Translation gives CASSLRLEGNQPQHF.

V is TRBV3-1 (or the pseudogene TRBV3-2) and J is TRBJ2-5; TRBD2 agrees at 9 bases. Per the germline V gene, CDR1 is LGHDT and CDR2 is YNNKEL (reference sequence). J was trimmed by 5 bases and V by 5 bases; bases with no gene match: 12. The CDR3 contains 16 residues. The CDR3 sequence: CASSYWTSATVETQYF. For the CDR3, the DNA is TGTGCCAGCAGCTACTGGACTAGCGCGACGGTGGAGACCCAGTACTTC.

The V and J genes are TRBV14 and TRBJ2-5; D is possibly TRBD2 (5 bases). The V and J ends lost 4 bases and 5 bases respectively, with 17 bases between them. The CDR3 contains 15 residues. The germline V gene has CDR1 SGHDN and CDR2 FVKESK. The DNA for the CDR3 is TGTGCCAGCAGCCCCGGGGAGCTGGGTAGGGAGACCCAGTACTTC. Translation gives CASSPGELGRETQYF.